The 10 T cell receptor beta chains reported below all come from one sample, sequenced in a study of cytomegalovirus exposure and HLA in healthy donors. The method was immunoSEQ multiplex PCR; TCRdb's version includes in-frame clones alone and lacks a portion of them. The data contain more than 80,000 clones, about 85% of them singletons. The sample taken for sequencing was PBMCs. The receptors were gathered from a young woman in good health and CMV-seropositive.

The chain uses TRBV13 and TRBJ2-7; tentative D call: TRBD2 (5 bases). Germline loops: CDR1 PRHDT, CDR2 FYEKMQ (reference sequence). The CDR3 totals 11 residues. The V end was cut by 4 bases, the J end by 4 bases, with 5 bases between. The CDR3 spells CASSSGYEQYV. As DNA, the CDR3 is TGTGCCAGCAGCTCGGGGTACGAGCAGTACGTC.

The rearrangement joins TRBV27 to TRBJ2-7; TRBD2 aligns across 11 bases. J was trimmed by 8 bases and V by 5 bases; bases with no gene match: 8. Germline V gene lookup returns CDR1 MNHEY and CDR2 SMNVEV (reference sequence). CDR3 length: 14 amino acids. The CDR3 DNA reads TGTGCCAGCAGTCTTACCGGACTAGCGGGCAAGCAGTACGTC. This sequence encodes CASSLTGLAGKQYV.

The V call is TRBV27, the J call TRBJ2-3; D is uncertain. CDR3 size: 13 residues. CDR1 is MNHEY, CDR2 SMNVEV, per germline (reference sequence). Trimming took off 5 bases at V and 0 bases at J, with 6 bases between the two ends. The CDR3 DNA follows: TGTGCCAGCAGTCCGACTAGCACAGATACGCAGTATTTT. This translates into CASSPTSTDTQYF.

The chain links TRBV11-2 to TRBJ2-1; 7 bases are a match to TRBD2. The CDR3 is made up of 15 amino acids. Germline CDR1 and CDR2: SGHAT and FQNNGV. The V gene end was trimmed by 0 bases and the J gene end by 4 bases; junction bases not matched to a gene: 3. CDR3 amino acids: CASSLERGGYNEQFF. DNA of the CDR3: TGTGCCAGCAGCTTAGAACGCGGGGGTTACAATGAGCAGTTCTTC.

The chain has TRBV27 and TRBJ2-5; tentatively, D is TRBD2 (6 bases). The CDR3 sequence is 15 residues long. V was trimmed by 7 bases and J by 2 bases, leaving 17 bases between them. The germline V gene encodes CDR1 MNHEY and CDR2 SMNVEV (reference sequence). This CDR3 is CASKGSSAGQETQYF. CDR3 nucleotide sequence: TGTGCCAGCAAGGGGTCTAGCGCAGGACAAGAGACCCAGTACTTC.

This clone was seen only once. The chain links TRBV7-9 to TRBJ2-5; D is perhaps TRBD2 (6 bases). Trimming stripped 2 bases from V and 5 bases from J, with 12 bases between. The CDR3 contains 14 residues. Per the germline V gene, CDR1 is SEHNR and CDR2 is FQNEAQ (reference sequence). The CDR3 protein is CASSLSTSLETQYF. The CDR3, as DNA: TGTGCCAGCAGCTTAAGCACTAGCCTCGAGACCCAGTACTTC.

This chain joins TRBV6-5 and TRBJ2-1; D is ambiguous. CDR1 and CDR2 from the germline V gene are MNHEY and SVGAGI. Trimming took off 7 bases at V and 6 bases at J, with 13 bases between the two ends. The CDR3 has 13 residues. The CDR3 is CASIKPGANEQFF. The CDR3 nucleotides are TGTGCCAGCATTAAACCGGGTGCCAATGAGCAGTTCTTC.

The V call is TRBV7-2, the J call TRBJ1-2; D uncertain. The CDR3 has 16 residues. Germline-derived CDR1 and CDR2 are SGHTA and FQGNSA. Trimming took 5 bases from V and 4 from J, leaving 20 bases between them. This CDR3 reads CASSPGVGRIFYGYTF. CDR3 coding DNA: TGTGCCAGCAGCCCCGGGGTGGGCAGAATCTTCTATGGCTACACCTTC.

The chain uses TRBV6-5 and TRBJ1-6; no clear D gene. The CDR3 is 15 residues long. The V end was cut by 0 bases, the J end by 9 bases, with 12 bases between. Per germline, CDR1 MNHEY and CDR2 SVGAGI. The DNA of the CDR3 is TGTGCCAGCAGTTACTCCGGGGTTTACCTTTCACCCCTCCACTTT. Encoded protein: CASSYSGVYLSPLHF.

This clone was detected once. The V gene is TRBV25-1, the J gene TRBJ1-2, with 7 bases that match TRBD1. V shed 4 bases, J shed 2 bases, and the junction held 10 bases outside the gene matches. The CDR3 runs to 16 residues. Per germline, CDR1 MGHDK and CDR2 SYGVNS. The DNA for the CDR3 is TGTGCCAGCAGTGGGGTAGGGGGCGGTTCAAACTATGGCTACACCTTC. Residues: CASSGVGGGSNYGYTF.